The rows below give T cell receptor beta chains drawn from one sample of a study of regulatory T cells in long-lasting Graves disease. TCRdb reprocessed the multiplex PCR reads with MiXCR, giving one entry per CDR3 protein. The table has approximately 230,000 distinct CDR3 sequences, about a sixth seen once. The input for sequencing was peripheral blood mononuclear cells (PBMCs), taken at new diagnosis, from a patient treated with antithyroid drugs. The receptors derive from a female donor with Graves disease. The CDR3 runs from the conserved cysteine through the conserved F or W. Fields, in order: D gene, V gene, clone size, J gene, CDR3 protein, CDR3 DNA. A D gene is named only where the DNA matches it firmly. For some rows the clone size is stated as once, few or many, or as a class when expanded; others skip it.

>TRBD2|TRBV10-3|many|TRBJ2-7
CAISDELAGTSYEQYF
TGTGCCATCAGTGATGAACTAGCGGGAACCTCCTACGAGCAGTACTTC
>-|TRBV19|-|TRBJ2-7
CASSFTGSRTYEQYF
TGTGCCAGTAGTTTTACAGGGAGTAGGACCTACGAGCAGTACTTC
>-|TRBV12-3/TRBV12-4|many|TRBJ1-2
CASSSSLRPYGYTF
TGTGCCAGCAGTTCCAGTTTGAGGCCCTATGGCTACACCTTC
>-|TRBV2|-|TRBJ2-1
CASKGGNEQFF
TGTGCCAGCAAGGGGGGTAATGAGCAGTTCTTC
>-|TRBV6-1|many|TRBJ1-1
CASTSPDTEAFF
TGTGCCAGCACGTCCCCGGACACTGAAGCTTTCTTT
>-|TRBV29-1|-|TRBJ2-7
CSVTTGPYEQYF
TGCAGCGTAACAACAGGGCCCTACGAGCAGTACTTC
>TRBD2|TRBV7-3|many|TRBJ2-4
CASSSDIAGAAKNIQYF
TGTGCCAGCAGCTCGGATATAGCGGGAGCGGCCAAAAACATTCAGTACTTC
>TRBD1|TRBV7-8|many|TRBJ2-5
CASSLAGQFQETQYF
TGTGCCAGCAGCTTAGCGGGACAGTTCCAAGAGACCCAGTACTTC
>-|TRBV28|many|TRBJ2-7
CASSLATISYEQYF
TGTGCCAGCAGTTTAGCTACCATCTCCTACGAGCAGTACTTC
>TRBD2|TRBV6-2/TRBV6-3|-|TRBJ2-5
CASSYSRRLAGGGQETQYF
TGTGCCAGCAGTTACTCTCGTAGGCTAGCGGGAGGGGGTCAAGAGACCCAGTACTTC
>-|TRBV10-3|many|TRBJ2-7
CAISKAGSRRGEQYF
TGTGCCATCAGCAAGGCAGGGTCCCGAAGGGGCGAGCAGTACTTC
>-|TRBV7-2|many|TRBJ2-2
CASSFFNRNTGELFF
TGTGCCAGCAGCTTTTTCAATAGGAACACCGGGGAGCTGTTTTTT
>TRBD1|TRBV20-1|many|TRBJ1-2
CSARDSGQGGHGYTF
TGCAGTGCTAGAGATTCTGGACAGGGAGGGCATGGCTACACCTTC
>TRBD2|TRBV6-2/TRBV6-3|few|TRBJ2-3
CASSQRLAGVSDTQYF
TGTGCCAGCAGTCAAAGACTAGCGGGAGTATCAGATACGCAGTATTTT
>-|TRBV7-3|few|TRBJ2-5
CASSSSDKGRETQYF
TGTGCCAGCAGCTCCTCGGACAAGGGGCGAGAGACCCAGTACTTC
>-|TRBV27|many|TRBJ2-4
CASSPRTPPGGKNIQYF
TGTGCCAGCAGTCCAAGGACACCCCCCGGTGGCAAAAACATTCAGTACTTC
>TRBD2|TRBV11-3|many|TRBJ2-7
CASSSLSSSGREYEQYF
TGTGCCAGCAGCTCCCTCTCATCTAGCGGGAGGGAATACGAGCAGTACTTC
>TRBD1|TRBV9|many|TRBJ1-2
CASSGDRENYGYTF
TGTGCCAGCAGCGGGGACAGGGAGAACTATGGCTACACCTTC
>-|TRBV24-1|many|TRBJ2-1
CATSDNRDINEQFF
TGTGCCACCAGTGATAACCGGGACATTAATGAGCAGTTCTTC
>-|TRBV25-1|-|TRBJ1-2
CASSSVAVYGYTF
TGTGCCAGCAGCTCCGTGGCGGTGTATGGCTACACCTTC
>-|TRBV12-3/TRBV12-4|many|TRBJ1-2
CASSSLDGPYGYTF
TGTGCCAGCAGTTCCCTCGACGGTCCCTATGGCTACACCTTC
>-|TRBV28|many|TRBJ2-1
CASVRSSYNEQFF
TGTGCCAGCGTCCGGAGCTCCTACAATGAGCAGTTCTTC
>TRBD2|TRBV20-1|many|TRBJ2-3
CSARDPSGRAKDTDTQYF
TGCAGTGCTAGAGATCCCAGCGGGAGGGCCAAAGACACAGATACGCAGTATTTT
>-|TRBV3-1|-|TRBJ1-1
CASSWLWGNTEAFF
TGTGCCAGCAGCTGGCTCTGGGGGAACACTGAAGCTTTCTTT
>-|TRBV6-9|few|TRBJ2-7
CASSYGGTAKKEQYF
TGTGCCAGCAGTTACGGCGGCACAGCGAAAAAAGAGCAGTACTTC
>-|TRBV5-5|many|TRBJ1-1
CASSFVVTTDTEAFF
TGTGCCAGCAGCTTCGTGGTCACGACGGACACTGAAGCTTTCTTT
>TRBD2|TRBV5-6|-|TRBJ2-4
CASSSGRVKNIQYF
TGTGCCAGCAGCTCCGGGAGGGTCAAAAACATTCAGTACTTC
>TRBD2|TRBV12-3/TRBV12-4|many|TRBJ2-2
CASSLATSGRVTGELFF
TGTGCCAGCAGTTTAGCGACTAGCGGGAGGGTCACCGGGGAGCTGTTTTTT
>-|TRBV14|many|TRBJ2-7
CASSLRSPSGTYEQYF
TGTGCCAGCAGCCTCAGGAGCCCCTCTGGGACCTACGAGCAGTACTTC
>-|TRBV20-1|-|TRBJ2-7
CSARGLPWAYEQYF
TGCAGTGCTAGGGGCCTACCGTGGGCCTACGAGCAGTACTTC
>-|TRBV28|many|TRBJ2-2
CASSIRDTYTGELFF
TGTGCCAGCAGTATCAGGGATACGTACACCGGGGAGCTGTTTTTT
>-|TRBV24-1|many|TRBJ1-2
CATSDLNYGYTF
TGTGCCACCAGTGATTTGAACTATGGCTACACCTTC